The present entry profiles one TCR beta chain with its context. It has no known antigen specificity. The record has no base qualities; no much larger clone is one base away. The data originate from a study of CD8 T cells in Susac syndrome (dated by TCRdb to the late 2010s). In terms of the full investigation: Of the Susac syndrome patients who were sequenced, eight or nine were in clinical remission while about six had clinically active disease. At the time of blood withdrawal, Susac syndrome patients were either therapy-naive, taking corticosteroids (with some also receiving IVIg), or on IVIg alone. Whether CD8+ T cell activation and differentiation in Susac syndrome was antigen driven was tested using repertoire sequencing. The clonality of the CD8+ T cell repertoire was compared across about a dozen healthy donors, around 14 Susac syndrome patients and roughly 16 multiple sclerosis patients.

Peripheral blood CD8+ and CD4+ T cells from healthy donors, Susac syndrome patients and multiple sclerosis patients were profiled using high-throughput TCR beta sequencing. Recently defined diagnostic criteria for definite or probable disease were met by the Susac syndrome patients. Bulk CD8+ and CD4+ T cells were purified by magnetic negative isolation, whereas CD8+ TEMRA cells were enriched by FACS. Blood was drawn into EDTA tubes, processed within 24 hours, and PBMCs were isolated by density gradient centrifugation. PBMCs destined for TCR sequencing were cryopreserved in liquid nitrogen and later thawed in a 37 °C water bath. Purity of sorted or isolated CD4+, CD8+ and CD8+ TEMRA cells was at least 90%. RNA was extracted with the RNeasy kit and 0.5 to 1 ug was reverse transcribed using random hexamers. The immunoSEQ multiplex PCR assay, which covers 54 Vbeta and 13 Jbeta segments, was used to amplify TCR beta CDR3 regions. Bias from PCR amplification was corrected by using a synthetic template baseline for primer optimization and for computational correction. Regarding the original processing steps: Only productive sequences were kept, with reads annotated to V, D and J genes according to IMGT and analyzed in immunoSEQ Analyzer. Clonality was computed as one minus Shannon entropy normalized by log2 of the number of productive unique sequences. Public and private clones were assessed among the 100 most prevalent clones of each patient and control. Susac-specific clones were defined as absent from healthy and MS cohorts, about 1,100 published viral clones and other ImmuneACCESS disease sequences. TCRdb reworked the public reads: Q25 trimming with fastp, MiXCR clone assembly, productive beta chains retained. All rows with the same CDR3 protein become a single entry with the most common DNA and genes. The authors' filters were not applied to this entry. The sample table records under 90,000 distinct CDR3 sequences; about 95% of these occur just once. About 0.45% of the sample is in the top ten clones.

What the research found in general, with its limitations: Roughly 15 and five Susac-specific public clones were found in the total CD8+ and CD8+ TEMRA repertoires, respectively. Clonal expansion was observed in Susac syndrome CD8+ repertoires, with the highest expansion in CD8+ TEMRA cells and greater expansion in clinically active than in remitting patients. The TCR sequencing and HLA analysis was acknowledged to have included a relatively small number of individuals.

Sequences were obtained from CD8+ T cells from PBMCs. This sequence was found in a human donor with Susac syndrome.

The nucleotide sequence is given as TGTGCCAGCAGCTTGGTGTATTCTGGGACAGATACGCAGTATTTT. This is translated as CASSLVYSGTDTQYF. The rearrangement combines TRBV11-2 with TRBJ2-3; the D gene identity is not certain. From a lookup of the germline V gene, CDR1 and CDR2 are SGHAT and FQNNGV. Relative to germline, V is 3 bases shorter and J is 3 bases shorter, with 13 bases between their ends. The cysteine opens and the phenylalanine closes a CDR3 of 15 amino acids. Only the CDR3 portion is preserved as DNA: 45 bases, with reading frame beginning at the first base.